This is a list of T cell receptor beta chains from one sample in a study of T-cell memory formation after mild COVID-19. A single record per CDR3 protein comes from TCRdb applying MiXCR to the 5' RACE reads. The sample includes 190,000 or so distinct CDR3 sequences, about 10% of them seen just once. The sample comprised PBMCs or a T cell subset sorted from them (not recorded which). These TCRs come from a man aged 18 to 30 who had mild COVID-19 (a few samples of this study predate the infection). Cell type and time point are not known. Each CDR3 is given with its conserved first and last residue. A D gene is named only where the DNA matches it firmly. The listing skips clone size in some rows; elsewhere it reads once, few, many or a size class.

TRBV12-3/TRBV12-4	TRBJ1-5	TRBD1	few	TGTGCCAGCAGTTCCCTAGACAGGGGATTTCAGCCCCAGCATTTT	CASSSLDRGFQPQHF
TRBV7-2	TRBJ2-1	.	.	TGTGCCAGCAGCTTACCCTTTTCTACTTACAATGAGCAGTTCTTC	CASSLPFSTYNEQFF
TRBV25-1	TRBJ1-6	.	.	TGTGCCAGCAGCAAGACAACAAATTCACCCCTCCACTTT	CASSKTTNSPLHF
TRBV6-4	TRBJ2-7	.	.	TGTGCCAGCAGTGCTAGGTTTGATCCCCCGAAGGGCTTC	CASSARFDPPKGF
TRBV5-1	TRBJ2-1	.	many	TGCGCCAGCAGCCCGGACAGAGCGGGCGAGCAGTTCTTC	CASSPDRAGEQFF
TRBV5-1	TRBJ1-4	.	many	TGCGCCAGCAGCAAGGGTTTCCCGAATGAAAAACTGTTTTTT	CASSKGFPNEKLFF
TRBV7-2	TRBJ1-1	.	few	TGTGCCAGCAGCCGGGGTTCGGGGGGGCTGAACACTGAAGCTTTCTTT	CASSRGSGGLNTEAFF
TRBV4-2	TRBJ2-2	.	.	TGTGCCAGCAGCCAAGAATCAGGGAGCACCGGGGAGCTGTTTTTT	CASSQESGSTGELFF
TRBV6-5	TRBJ2-5	TRBD2	.	TGTGCCAGCAGTTACTCCGGACCGGGAGGCGGAGAGACCCAGTACTTC	CASSYSGPGGGETQYF
TRBV7-3	TRBJ1-6	.	.	TGTGCAAGCAGCTCAATCCATGGTTCACCCCTCCACTTT	CASSSIHGSPLHF
TRBV7-9	TRBJ1-6	.	many	TGTGCCAGCAGCTTAGCGCAGATTAATTCACCCCTCCACTTT	CASSLAQINSPLHF
TRBV5-1	TRBJ1-5	.	.	TGCGCCAGCAGCTTGGGGGGCGCAGGGTGGGATCAGCCCCAGCATTTT	CASSLGGAGWDQPQHF
TRBV7-8	TRBJ2-7	.	many	TGTGCCAGCAGCTTAGTACTTGGGGCCGAGCAGTACTTC	CASSLVLGAEQYF
TRBV29-1	TRBJ2-2	TRBD1	few	TGCAGCGGAACTTTACCGGGACAGGGATCGACCGGGGAGCTGTTTTTT	CSGTLPGQGSTGELFF
TRBV4-3	TRBJ2-2	.	many	TGCGCCAGCAGTGCTAATGGGGCGAACACCGGGGAGCTGTTTTTT	CASSANGANTGELFF
TRBV20-1	TRBJ2-3	.	few	TGCAGTGCTAGATGGGGGGGCGCATCCGATACGCAGTATTTT	CSARWGGASDTQYF
TRBV15	TRBJ1-4	.	few	TGTGCCACCAGCACAGGGTATAATGAAAAACTGTTTTTT	CATSTGYNEKLFF
TRBV20-1	TRBJ2-3	.	.	TGCAGTGTCACCCGGGGAGATACGCAGTATTTT	CSVTRGDTQYF
TRBV7-3	TRBJ2-5	.	few	TGTGCCAGCAGCTTGGGCGGGGGCGTCGTCGGGGAGACCCAGTACTTC	CASSLGGGVVGETQYF
TRBV12-3/TRBV12-4	TRBJ2-7	TRBD1	few	TGTGCCAGCAGTCCAGCCGGGACAGGGTTTCTCTACGAGCAGTACTTC	CASSPAGTGFLYEQYF
TRBV20-1	TRBJ2-5	.	.	TGCAGTGCTGGAAAGGCAGTCCAAGAGACCCAGTACTTC	CSAGKAVQETQYF
TRBV7-2	TRBJ2-4	.	.	TGTGCCAGCAGCTTCAGGGGCGGAAACATTCAGTACTTC	CASSFRGGNIQYF
TRBV5-1	TRBJ2-7	.	.	TGCGCCAGCAGCCCGCGGGACGGCTCCTACGAGCAGTACTTC	CASSPRDGSYEQYF
TRBV3-1	TRBJ2-7	TRBD1	few	TGTGCCAGCAGCGGACAGGGTTCATACGAGCAGTACTTC	CASSGQGSYEQYF
TRBV7-2	TRBJ2-1	TRBD2	.	TGTGCCAGCAGCTTAGGCCCAACTAGCGGGGAGCAGTTCTTC	CASSLGPTSGEQFF
TRBV10-3	TRBJ1-5	.	.	TGTGCCATCAAAAAGGACGGACAACATAATCAGCCCCAGCATTTT	CAIKKDGQHNQPQHF
TRBV7-9	TRBJ1-1	.	.	TGTGCCAGCAGCTTAGCGATGATGAACACTGAAGCTTTCTTT	CASSLAMMNTEAFF
TRBV5-1	TRBJ2-5	.	.	TGCGCCAGCAGCTTGGTGGACATAGGCCAAGAGACCCAGTACTTC	CASSLVDIGQETQYF
TRBV6-2/TRBV6-3	TRBJ1-1	.	.	TGTGCCAGCACTAATGACCATCTGAACACTGAAGCTTTCTTT	CASTNDHLNTEAFF
TRBV6-5	TRBJ2-5	TRBD1	.	TGTGCCAGCAGTTGGGACGGACAGGTTCAGTACTTC	CASSWDGQVQYF
TRBV2	TRBJ1-5	.	.	TGTGCCAGCACCAACGGAGGAGTCAATCAGCCCCAGCATTTT	CASTNGGVNQPQHF
TRBV6-1	TRBJ1-1	.	.	TGTGCCAGCGCTAGTGACAGGAACACTGAAGCTTTCTTT	CASASDRNTEAFF
TRBV7-2	TRBJ2-3	TRBD2	many	TGTGCCAGCAGCCGTAGGGCTAGCGGGGGAACAGATACGCAGTATTTT	CASSRRASGGTDTQYF
TRBV4-2	TRBJ2-3	.	.	TGTGCCAGCGGTCAAATGGCAGAAGGCACAGATACGCAGTATTTT	CASGQMAEGTDTQYF
TRBV7-2	TRBJ1-5	.	.	TGTGCCAGCAGCCCAAGAAGCAGGGAGTTGAATCAGCCCCAGCATTTT	CASSPRSRELNQPQHF
TRBV7-2	TRBJ2-2	.	.	TGTGCCAGCAGCTTCCTGGGGTCGCCGAAACGGACCGGGGAGCTGTTTTTT	CASSFLGSPKRTGELFF
TRBV7-6	TRBJ2-5	.	few	TGTGCCAGCAGCTTAGTAGTCAAGGAGACCCAGTACTTC	CASSLVVKETQYF
TRBV6-6	TRBJ2-1	.	.	TGTGCCAGCACCTATCCTGGGCAGGGTGGTGAGCAGTTCTTC	CASTYPGQGGEQFF
TRBV20-1	TRBJ1-4	.	.	TGCAGTGCTAGCGACGACGTCCTAAAACTGTTTTTT	CSASDDVLKLFF
TRBV7-9	TRBJ2-1	TRBD2	many	TGTGCCAGCAGCCCCAGCGGGAACAATGAGCAGTTCTTC	CASSPSGNNEQFF
TRBV11-2	TRBJ2-6	.	.	TGTGCCAGCAGCACAACCCTACAGGGCGGCTCTGGGGCCAACGTCCTGACTTTC	CASSTTLQGGSGANVLTF
TRBV9	TRBJ2-3	TRBD2	many	TGTGCCAGCAGCTCGGCTAGCGGGGGTGCAGATACGCAGTATTTT	CASSSASGGADTQYF
TRBV5-1	TRBJ1-3	TRBD1	many	TGCGCCAGCAGCTTGCCCGACAGGGGGAGAAACACCATATATTTT	CASSLPDRGRNTIYF
TRBV25-1	TRBJ2-1	.	.	TGTGCCAGCAGTGGACATTCCGAGGGGCCCTACAATGAGCAGTTCTTC	CASSGHSEGPYNEQFF